A selection of T cell receptor beta chains follows, all from one sample in a study of blood T cell repertoires in COVID-19. Clones were read by immunoSEQ multiplex PCR, and TCRdb kept only the in-frame ones, dropping some. The sample has roughly 260,000 clones, roughly 84% seen once; the top ten hold 4% to 4.5%. The specimen sequenced was peripheral blood. These receptors all stem from a woman aged 35 to 49 with active or convalescent COVID-19. Both conserved end residues are part of each CDR3. Each record gives: D gene, J gene, clone size, V gene, CDR3 DNA, CDR3 protein. The D gene is left open where the match is weak. Where a row states a size, it is once, few, many or the class of an expanded clone; other rows omit it.

D: NA; J: TRBJ2-7; size: NA; V: TRBV7-2; DNA: TGTGCCAGCAGCTTTGGGACTGCCTGGTACGAGCAGTACTTC; CDR3: CASSFGTAWYEQYF
D: TRBD1; J: TRBJ1-3; size: NA; V: TRBV5-8; DNA: TGTGCCAGCAGCTTGGATACAGGGGCCAGGGGAAACACCATATATTTT; CDR3: CASSLDTGARGNTIYF
D: TRBD2; J: TRBJ2-3; size: once; V: TRBV9; DNA: TGTGCCAGCAGCGTAGTCTCGCGGGGGGCAGATACGCAGTATTTT; CDR3: CASSVVSRGADTQYF
D: TRBD1; J: TRBJ1-3; size: NA; V: TRBV13; DNA: TGTGCCAGCAGCTTAGGTCAGGGGGTAAACACCATATATTTT; CDR3: CASSLGQGVNTIYF
D: NA; J: TRBJ2-7; size: NA; V: TRBV7-3; DNA: TGTGCCAGCAGCTTGACAGTCGGATACGAGCAGTACTTC; CDR3: CASSLTVGYEQYF
D: NA; J: TRBJ2-5; size: NA; V: TRBV3-1/TRBV3-2; DNA: TGTGCCAGCAGTCCGACTAGTCTCTTAAAGACCCAGTACTTC; CDR3: CASSPTSLLKTQYF
D: NA; J: TRBJ1-1; size: NA; V: TRBV25-1; DNA: TGTGCCAGCTGGAGGGTCAAGAACACTGAAGCTTTCTTT; CDR3: CASWRVKNTEAFF
D: NA; J: TRBJ1-3; size: few; V: TRBV2; DNA: TGTGCCAGCAGTGTACTGCAAGGAAACACCATATATTTT; CDR3: CASSVLQGNTIYF
D: NA; J: TRBJ1-3; size: NA; V: TRBV28; DNA: TGTGCCAGCAGTCCCACCTCGGGCTCTGGAAACACCATATATTTT; CDR3: CASSPTSGSGNTIYF
D: NA; J: TRBJ1-2; size: NA; V: TRBV13; DNA: TGTGCCAGCAGCCGGGAAAGGTATGGCTACACCTTC; CDR3: CASSRERYGYTF
D: NA; J: TRBJ1-2; size: NA; V: TRBV4-1; DNA: TGCGCCAGCAGCCCGCTGGGGGGACCCTATGGCTACACCTTC; CDR3: CASSPLGGPYGYTF
D: TRBD1; J: TRBJ1-5; size: NA; V: TRBV2; DNA: TGTGCCAGCAACCCGACAGGGGGCAATCAGCCCCAGCATTTT; CDR3: CASNPTGGNQPQHF
D: NA; J: TRBJ1-1; size: NA; V: TRBV11-2; DNA: TGTGCCAGCAGCCCTCGAGGGGGAAACACTGAAGCTTTCTTT; CDR3: CASSPRGGNTEAFF
D: TRBD2; J: TRBJ2-1; size: NA; V: TRBV5-1; DNA: TGCGCCAGCAGCTTGCTTACTAGCGGGGGGAGTAATGAGCAGTTCTTC; CDR3: CASSLLTSGGSNEQFF
D: TRBD1; J: TRBJ1-4; size: NA; V: TRBV12-5; DNA: TGTGCTAGTGGAAGAGCGGGACAGGGGTACGAAAAACTGTTTTTT; CDR3: CASGRAGQGYEKLFF
D: NA; J: TRBJ1-2; size: NA; V: TRBV7-9; DNA: TGTGCCAGCAGCTCTCCGTCTGACTATGGCTACACCTTC; CDR3: CASSSPSDYGYTF
D: TRBD1; J: TRBJ1-1; size: NA; V: TRBV12-3/TRBV12-4; DNA: TGTGCCAGCAGTCGGGACAGGCCTGAAGCTTTCTTT; CDR3: CASSRDRPEAFF
D: NA; J: TRBJ1-1; size: NA; V: TRBV11-2; DNA: TGTGCCAGCAGCTTTCCAGTCCGGGGCACTGAAGCTTTCTTT; CDR3: CASSFPVRGTEAFF
D: TRBD2; J: TRBJ2-3; size: once; V: TRBV4-1; DNA: TGCGCCAGCAGCCAAGACCGAGCGGGGGGCACAGATACGCAGTATTTT; CDR3: CASSQDRAGGTDTQYF
D: NA; J: TRBJ2-3; size: NA; V: TRBV19; DNA: TGTGCCAGTAGTCTGACGCTCACGAGGCTCAGCACAGATACGCAGTATTTT; CDR3: CASSLTLTRLSTDTQYF
D: NA; J: TRBJ2-5; size: NA; V: TRBV5-1; DNA: TGCGCCAGCAGCTTGGATACAGGGCAAGAGACCCAGTACTTC; CDR3: CASSLDTGQETQYF
D: NA; J: TRBJ2-2; size: NA; V: TRBV10-3; DNA: TGTGCCATCAGTTCTCGCGGGACTTCGAACACCGGGGAGCTGTTTTTT; CDR3: CAISSRGTSNTGELFF
D: TRBD1; J: TRBJ1-3; size: NA; V: TRBV7-9; DNA: TGTGCCAGCAGCCCGAAGGGACAGGGGGCCATATCTGGAAACACCATATATTTT; CDR3: CASSPKGQGAISGNTIYF
D: NA; J: TRBJ1-2; size: NA; V: TRBV5-5; DNA: TGTGCCAGCAGCTTTAAGCCGGACTATGGCTACACCTTC; CDR3: CASSFKPDYGYTF
D: TRBD1; J: TRBJ1-1; size: NA; V: TRBV7-9; DNA: TGTGCCAGCAGTTGGACAGGGGACACTGAAGCTTTCTTT; CDR3: CASSWTGDTEAFF
D: TRBD1; J: TRBJ1-6; size: few; V: TRBV29-1; DNA: TGCAGCGTTTACGATGACAGGGGGCTGGGGTCACCCCTCCACTTT; CDR3: CSVYDDRGLGSPLHF
D: TRBD1; J: TRBJ1-3; size: once; V: TRBV7-9; DNA: TGTGCCAGCAGCCGTACAGGGGCTTCTGGAAACACCATATATTTT; CDR3: CASSRTGASGNTIYF
D: TRBD2; J: TRBJ2-1; size: NA; V: TRBV7-3; DNA: TGTGCCAGCAGCCTCCTGGGCGGGGGGGCCAATGAGCAGTTCTTC; CDR3: CASSLLGGGANEQFF
D: NA; J: TRBJ1-2; size: NA; V: TRBV4-1; DNA: TGCGCCAGCAGCCAAGATCTGTGGAGGGGCTACACCTTC; CDR3: CASSQDLWRGYTF
D: TRBD1; J: TRBJ1-2; size: NA; V: TRBV25-1; DNA: TGTGCCAGCAGTGAATATGCCCCCGGACAGGGGTATGGCTACACCTTC; CDR3: CASSEYAPGQGYGYTF
D: NA; J: TRBJ1-1; size: NA; V: TRBV2; DNA: TGTGCCAGCAGGAAAGCGGGCACTGAAGCTTTCTTT; CDR3: CASRKAGTEAFF
D: NA; J: TRBJ1-2; size: NA; V: TRBV12-3/TRBV12-4; DNA: TGTGCCAGCAGTAGCGGGAGAAACTATGGCTACACCTTC; CDR3: CASSSGRNYGYTF
D: NA; J: TRBJ2-3; size: NA; V: TRBV5-5; DNA: TGTGCCAGCAGCTTGGACGGTAGCACAGATACGCAGTATTTT; CDR3: CASSLDGSTDTQYF
D: NA; J: TRBJ1-1; size: NA; V: TRBV19; DNA: TGTGCCAGTAGTATCGAGGGCATTTTGGCTGAAGCTTTCTTT; CDR3: CASSIEGILAEAFF
D: NA; J: TRBJ1-1; size: NA; V: TRBV9; DNA: TGTGCCAGCAGCCAGCAGGTGAACACTGAAGCTTTCTTT; CDR3: CASSQQVNTEAFF
D: NA; J: TRBJ2-2; size: few; V: TRBV3-1/TRBV3-2; DNA: TGTGCCAGCAGCCCGGCAGCGACCGGGGAGCTGTTTTTT; CDR3: CASSPAATGELFF
D: NA; J: TRBJ2-1; size: NA; V: TRBV4-1; DNA: TGCGCCAGCAGCTATAGACTCCCTCGGGTGTCCTACAATGAGCAGTTCTTC; CDR3: CASSYRLPRVSYNEQFF
D: NA; J: TRBJ2-1; size: few; V: TRBV7-2; DNA: TGTGCCAGCAGCTTAGCGGGGGCCGTTGAGCAGTTCTTC; CDR3: CASSLAGAVEQFF
D: NA; J: TRBJ1-5; size: NA; V: TRBV5-4; DNA: TGTGCCAGCAGCGTGGGAGGGGGAATGGGCAATCAGCCCCAGCATTTT; CDR3: CASSVGGGMGNQPQHF
D: NA; J: TRBJ1-2; size: NA; V: TRBV6-1; DNA: TGTGCCAGCAGTGAAGCGCAGGGGTTTCTGAACTATGGCTACACCTTC; CDR3: CASSEAQGFLNYGYTF
D: TRBD1; J: TRBJ2-2; size: NA; V: TRBV18; DNA: TGTGCCAGCTCACCATCAAGGGACAGATACACCGGGGAGCTGTTTTTT; CDR3: CASSPSRDRYTGELFF
D: NA; J: TRBJ2-5; size: NA; V: TRBV7-2; DNA: TGTGCCAGCAGCATGGGGCTAGGCAAGACCCAGTACTTC; CDR3: CASSMGLGKTQYF